The rows below give T cell receptor beta chains drawn from one sample of a study of cytomegalovirus exposure and HLA in healthy donors. Libraries were prepared by immunoSEQ multiplex PCR; TCRdb keeps only in-frame clonotypes and omits some of them. The repertoire holds over 150,000 clones, around 80% seen once, with about 1.6% in the top ten. The sequencing sample was made of PBMCs. These receptors were collected from a girl aged 5 to 17 in good health and CMV-seropositive. The CDR3 runs from the conserved cysteine through the conserved F or W. A D gene is named only where the DNA matches it firmly. The size entry is marked missing in some rows and otherwise reads once, few, many or a size class.

v_gene	abundance	d_gene	j_gene	CDR3nt	CDR3aa
TRBV7-9	NA	TRBD1	TRBJ1-1	TGTGCCAGCAGCTTGGGACAGGGAGGGCCGATGAACACTGAAGCTTTCTTT	CASSLGQGGPMNTEAFF
TRBV2	once	TRBD2	TRBJ2-2	TGTGCCAGCAGTATTAGCGGGACGAACACCGGGGAGCTGTTTTTT	CASSISGTNTGELFF
TRBV5-1	NA	TRBD1	TRBJ2-5	TGCGCCAGCAGCACCCAGACAGGGATGGGGGAGACCCAGTACTTC	CASSTQTGMGETQYF
TRBV28	few	NA	TRBJ1-5	TGTGCCAGCGGTATGGGGGTGGGGGGTCAGCCCCAGCATTTT	CASGMGVGGQPQHF
TRBV2	NA	NA	TRBJ1-4	TGTGCCAGCAGCCGGGTGGGGCGGTTAAATGAAAAACTGTTTTTT	CASSRVGRLNEKLFF
TRBV5-1	NA	NA	TRBJ1-2	TGCGCCAGCAGCTTGGCAGGGGTTGATGGCTACACCTTC	CASSLAGVDGYTF
TRBV2	NA	NA	TRBJ2-5	TGTGCCAGCCAGGGCTATTTCCAAGAGACCCAGTACTTC	CASQGYFQETQYF
TRBV7-2	NA	TRBD2	TRBJ2-1	TGTGCCAGCAGCTTAGCGGCTAGCGGCTACAATGAGCAGTTCTTC	CASSLAASGYNEQFF
TRBV4-1	NA	TRBD2	TRBJ2-1	TGCGCCAGCAGCCCAGGGACTAGGTCTTTCAATGAGCAGTTCTTC	CASSPGTRSFNEQFF
TRBV5-8	NA	TRBD1	TRBJ1-1	TGTGCCAGCAGCGGTGGGACAGGGCGGCGGACTGAAGCTTTCTTT	CASSGGTGRRTEAFF
TRBV10-1	few	NA	TRBJ2-7	TGCGCCAGCAGTGACAGTCGGGGGGAGCAGTACTTC	CASSDSRGEQYF
TRBV19	NA	NA	TRBJ2-5	TGTGCCAGTAGTATAATAGTGGGCGAAGAGACCCAGTACTTC	CASSIIVGEETQYF
TRBV6-1	NA	TRBD2	TRBJ2-7	TGTGCCAGCAGTTCAATAGCGGGAGGAACTTACGAGCAGTACTTC	CASSSIAGGTYEQYF
TRBV10-3	NA	NA	TRBJ1-1	TGTGCCTCCAACAGGCAAAGCCCTGAAGCTTTCTTT	CASNRQSPEAFF
TRBV7-7	once	NA	TRBJ2-2	TGTGCTAGCGCTTGGGAGCCCTCGAACACCGGGGAGCTGTTTTTT	CASAWEPSNTGELFF
TRBV27	NA	NA	TRBJ1-5	TGTGCCAGCAGTTTAACGGGGTCAGGTCAGCCCCAGCATTTT	CASSLTGSGQPQHF
TRBV7-9	few	TRBD1	TRBJ2-5	TGTGCCAGCAGCTTAGGAAAGCTAGGGACAGCACAAGAGACCCAGTACTTC	CASSLGKLGTAQETQYF
TRBV11-2	once	TRBD1	TRBJ1-2	TGTGCCAGCAGCTTAGGTCAGGGGGTTAACTATGGCTACACCTTC	CASSLGQGVNYGYTF
TRBV11-2	few	TRBD2	TRBJ2-7	TGTGCCAGCAGCAACAAGACTAGCGGGAGGGTCGAGCAGTACTTC	CASSNKTSGRVEQYF
TRBV5-1	NA	TRBD1	TRBJ2-2	TGCGCCAGCAGCGGGGACAGAGAATTCACCGGGGAGCTGTTTTTT	CASSGDREFTGELFF
TRBV9	few	TRBD1	TRBJ1-1	TGTGCCAGCAGCGAGGGGACAGGGGACACTGAAGCTTTCTTT	CASSEGTGDTEAFF
TRBV5-6	NA	NA	TRBJ1-1	TGTGCCAGCAGCCTACGCGGGGGAAACGAAGCTTTCTTT	CASSLRGGNEAFF
TRBV30	NA	NA	TRBJ1-4	TGTGCCTGGAGTGTAACAGGGTACAATGAAAAACTGTTTTTT	CAWSVTGYNEKLFF
TRBV27	NA	TRBD1	TRBJ1-1	TGTGCCAGCAGTTCGACAGGGCCGAACACTGAAGCTTTCTTT	CASSSTGPNTEAFF
TRBV5-1	NA	NA	TRBJ2-7	TGCGCCAGCAGCTTAGCAAATGCGCCCTACGAGCAGTACTTC	CASSLANAPYEQYF
TRBV2	NA	NA	TRBJ1-3	TGTGCCAGCAGTATGCCCCGGGCCATATATTTT	CASSMPRAIYF
TRBV6-6	NA	TRBD2	TRBJ2-7	TGTGCCAGCAGAAGGACTAGCGTCTACGAGCAGTACTTC	CASRRTSVYEQYF
TRBV4-1	NA	TRBD2	TRBJ2-3	TGCGCCAGCAGCCCACCCGGACTAGCGGGCACAGATACGCAGTATTTT	CASSPPGLAGTDTQYF
TRBV30	NA	TRBD2	TRBJ2-7	TGTGCCCAAGCGGGATCCTCCTACGAGCAGTACTTC	CAQAGSSYEQYF
TRBV13	few	TRBD2	TRBJ2-1	TGTGCCAGCAGCTTGACTAGCGGGGGGGCCAATGAGCAGTTCTTC	CASSLTSGGANEQFF
TRBV5-1	NA	NA	TRBJ2-1	TGCGCCAGCAGCAACCAGGGTGGCAATGAGCAGTTCTTC	CASSNQGGNEQFF
TRBV28	NA	NA	TRBJ1-1	TGTGCCAGCAGTTTATATGGATTCGGCGGTGAAGCTTTCTTT	CASSLYGFGGEAFF
TRBV9	NA	NA	TRBJ2-2	TGTGCCAGCAGCACAACAACTAGTCCCGGGGAGCTGTTTTTT	CASSTTTSPGELFF
TRBV6-6	NA	TRBD1	TRBJ2-1	TGTGCCAGCAGTTGGGGACAGGGGGACAATGAGCAGTTCTTC	CASSWGQGDNEQFF
TRBV19	NA	TRBD2	TRBJ2-1	TGTGCCAGTAGTATAGATCACTCGGCTAGCGGGAGCAATGAGCAGTTCTTC	CASSIDHSASGSNEQFF
TRBV18	NA	TRBD2	TRBJ2-1	TGTGCCAGCTCACCACCACTAGCGAAACTAAACAATGAGCAGTTCTTC	CASSPPLAKLNNEQFF
TRBV5-1	NA	NA	TRBJ1-2	TGCGCCAGCGGCTGGGGACAAGGCTATGGCTACACCTTC	CASGWGQGYGYTF